This TCR beta chain was recovered during a study of cytomegalovirus exposure and HLA in healthy donors. Findings of the study overall: Specific recognition of CMV antigens was confirmed in vitro for a few chains (all CMV-associated). In a later analysis, compared with equally common non-associated chains, HLA-associated beta chains were more expanded.

Turning to this clone: Its matching antigen is unknown.

The CDR3 is 15 residues long. The V gene's germline CDR1 is SEHNR and CDR2 FQNEAQ (reference sequence). The V and J ends lost 5 bases and 5 bases, in that order; junction bases with no gene match: 11. All the people who gave samples were healthy bone marrow donors. Sampled while nominally healthy, donors likely had unrecorded immune exposures. Primers for the PCR totalled 60 Vbeta and 13 Jbeta. TCRdb's table, derived via immunoSEQ multiplex PCR, lists solely in-frame clones and lacks some. The sample holds some 84,000 clones; about three quarters are singletons and the top ten take roughly 2%. The sequenced sample consisted of PBMCs. This chain joins TRBV7-9 and TRBJ2-5; 7 positions match TRBD1. The receptor was isolated from a boy aged 5-17 years in good health and CMV-seronegative. CDR3 DNA: TGTGCCAGCAGCCAATCCGACAGGGCGGGCGAGACCCAGTACTTC. It codes for CASSQSDRAGETQYF.